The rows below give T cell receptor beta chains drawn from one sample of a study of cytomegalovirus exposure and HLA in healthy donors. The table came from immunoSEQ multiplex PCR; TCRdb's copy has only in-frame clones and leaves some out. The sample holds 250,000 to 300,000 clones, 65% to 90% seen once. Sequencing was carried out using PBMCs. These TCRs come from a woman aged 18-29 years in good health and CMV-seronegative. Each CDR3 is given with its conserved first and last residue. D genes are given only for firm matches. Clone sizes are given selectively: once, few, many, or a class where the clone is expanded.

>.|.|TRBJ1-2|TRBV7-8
CASSPNTGAWYGYTF
TGTGCCAGCAGCCCGAATACGGGAGCTTGGTATGGCTACACCTTC
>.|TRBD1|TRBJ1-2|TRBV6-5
CASSYRDRGYGYTF
TGTGCCAGCAGTTACCGGGACAGGGGGTATGGCTACACCTTC
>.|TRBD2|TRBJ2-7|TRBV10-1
CASSDGTTVYEQYF
TGCGCCAGCAGTGACGGGACTACAGTCTACGAGCAGTACTTC
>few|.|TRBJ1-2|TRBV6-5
CASSYGDSDGYTF
TGTGCCAGCAGTTACGGGGACTCGGATGGCTACACCTTC
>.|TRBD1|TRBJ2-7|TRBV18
CASSSTGTGVDEQYF
TGTGCCAGCTCATCAACCGGGACAGGGGTCGACGAGCAGTACTTC
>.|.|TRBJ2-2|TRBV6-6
CASGGGFGTGELFF
TGTGCCAGCGGAGGGGGCTTTGGCACCGGGGAGCTGTTTTTT
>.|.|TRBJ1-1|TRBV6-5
CASSLRGAGAEAFF
TGTGCCAGCAGTCTACGGGGGGCTGGGGCTGAAGCTTTCTTT
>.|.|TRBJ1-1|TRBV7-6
CASSSRQDTEAFF
TGTGCCAGCAGCTCTCGACAGGACACTGAAGCTTTCTTT
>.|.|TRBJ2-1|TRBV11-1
CASRLSSYNEQFF
TGTGCCAGCAGGTTGAGCTCCTACAATGAGCAGTTCTTC
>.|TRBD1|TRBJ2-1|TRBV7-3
CASSHTPQGAYNEQFF
TGTGCCAGCAGCCACACCCCACAGGGGGCGTACAATGAGCAGTTCTTC
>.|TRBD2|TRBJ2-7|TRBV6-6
CASRAGTSSYEQYF
TGTGCCAGCAGGGCCGGGACTAGCTCTTACGAGCAGTACTTC
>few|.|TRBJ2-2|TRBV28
CASSLWGPGELFF
TGTGCCAGCAGTTTATGGGGCCCCGGGGAGCTGTTTTTT
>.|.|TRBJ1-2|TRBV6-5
CASSTRQVYGYTF
TGTGCCAGCAGTACCAGACAGGTTTATGGCTACACCTTC
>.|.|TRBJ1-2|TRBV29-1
CSASDRYYGYTF
TGCAGCGCCTCAGACAGATACTATGGCTACACCTTC
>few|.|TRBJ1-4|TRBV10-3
CAISVTDSSGLKLFF
TGTGCCATCAGTGTGACGGACAGCTCTGGCCTAAAACTGTTTTTT
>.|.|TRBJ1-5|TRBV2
CASSESGDPNQPQHF
TGTGCCAGCAGTGAATCCGGAGATCCCAATCAGCCCCAGCATTTT
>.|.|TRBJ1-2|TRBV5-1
CASSTTGSPEGYTF
TGCGCCAGCAGCACGACAGGTTCTCCTGAGGGCTACACCTTC
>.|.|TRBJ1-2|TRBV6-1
CASSEASRITYGYTF
TGTGCCAGCAGTGAAGCGAGTCGCATAACCTATGGCTACACCTTC
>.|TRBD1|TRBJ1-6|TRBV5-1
CASSSGTGMNSPLHF
TGCGCCAGCAGCAGCGGGACAGGGATGAATTCACCCCTCCACTTT
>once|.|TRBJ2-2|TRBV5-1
CASSPVNLNTGELFF
TGCGCCAGCAGCCCGGTCAACTTGAACACCGGGGAGCTGTTTTTT
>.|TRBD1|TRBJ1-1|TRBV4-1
CASSQSNRGTEAFF
TGCGCCAGCAGCCAAAGTAACAGGGGCACTGAAGCTTTCTTT
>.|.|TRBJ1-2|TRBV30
CAWSVNALSCTF
TGTGCCTGGAGTGTTAACGCGCTCTCCTGCACCTTC
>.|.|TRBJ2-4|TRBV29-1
CSVEGGAKNIQYF
TGCAGCGTTGAGGGGGGAGCCAAAAACATTCAGTACTTC
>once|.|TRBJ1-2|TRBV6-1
CASSEASRVYGYTF
TGTGCCAGCAGTGAAGCTTCCAGGGTGTATGGCTACACCTTC
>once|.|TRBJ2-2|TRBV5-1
CASSLRLPNTGELFF
TGCGCCAGCAGCCTACGACTACCGAACACCGGGGAGCTGTTTTTT
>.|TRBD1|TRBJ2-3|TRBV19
CASSETGSTDTQYF
TGTGCCAGTAGTGAGACAGGGAGCACAGATACGCAGTATTTT
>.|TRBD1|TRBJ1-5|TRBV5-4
CASSMLGQGEPQHF
TGTGCCAGCAGTATGTTGGGACAGGGTGAGCCCCAGCATTTT
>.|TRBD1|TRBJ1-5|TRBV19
CASGGQGGNQPQHF
TGTGCCAGTGGGGGACAGGGGGGCAATCAGCCCCAGCATTTT
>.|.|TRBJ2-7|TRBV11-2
CASSPYTGLNEQYF
TGTGCCAGCAGCCCATATACAGGGTTGAACGAGCAGTACTTC
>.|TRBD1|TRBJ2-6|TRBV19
CASSIDVAGGVSGANVLTF
TGTGCCAGTAGTATAGATGTGGCAGGGGGTGTATCTGGGGCCAACGTCCTGACTTTC
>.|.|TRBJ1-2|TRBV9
CASSVGHSDFNYGYTF
TGTGCCAGCAGCGTCGGACACAGCGACTTTAACTATGGCTACACCTTC
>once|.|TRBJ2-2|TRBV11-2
CASSFSSGGIYTGELFF
TGTGCCAGCAGCTTTAGTAGCGGTGGGATCTACACCGGGGAGCTGTTTTTT
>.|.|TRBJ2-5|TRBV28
CASSPGHLPETQYF
TGTGCCAGCAGCCCGGGACACCTCCCAGAGACCCAGTACTTC
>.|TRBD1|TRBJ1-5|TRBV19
CASTKDRGNQPQHF
TGTGCCAGTACCAAGGACAGGGGTAATCAGCCCCAGCATTTT
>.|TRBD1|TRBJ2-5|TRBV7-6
CASSPGTDYQETQYF
TGTGCCAGCAGCCCCGGGACAGACTACCAAGAGACCCAGTACTTC
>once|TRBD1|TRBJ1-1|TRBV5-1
CASSLFEGAGTEAFF
TGCGCCAGCAGCTTGTTCGAGGGGGCCGGCACTGAAGCTTTCTTT
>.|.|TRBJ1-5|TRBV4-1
CASSRTPYQPQHF
TGCGCCAGCAGCCGGACACCTTATCAGCCCCAGCATTTT
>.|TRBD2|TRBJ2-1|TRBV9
CASSPHSAGGPVDEQFF
TGTGCCAGCAGCCCCCACTCGGCGGGAGGGCCGGTAGATGAGCAGTTCTTC
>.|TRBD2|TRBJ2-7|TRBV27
CASSYKGGTSGFLTEQYF
TGTGCCAGCAGCTACAAAGGCGGGACTAGCGGGTTCTTAACCGAGCAGTACTTC
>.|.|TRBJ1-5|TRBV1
CTSSQCCGNQPQHF
TGCACCAGCAGCCAGTGTTGCGGCAATCAGCCCCAGCATTTT
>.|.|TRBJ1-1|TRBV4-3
CASSQAGSEAFF
TGCGCCAGCAGCCAAGCGGGGTCTGAAGCTTTCTTT